This T cell receptor (beta chain) was recovered during a study of monozygotic twins with inflammatory bowel disease. TCRdb re-called the 5' RACE reads; one entry per CDR3 protein, DNA not given. In total, the table holds about 420,000 distinct CDR3 sequences. Looked up from germline, CDR1 is MDHEN and CDR2 is SYDVKM. This CDR3 comprises 15 residues. The clonotype comes from a human donor with ulcerative colitis or Crohn's disease, or a healthy co-twin of an affected twin (not recorded which). The V call is TRBV28, the J call TRBJ2-7; TCRdb names TRBD2, which stays unverified in the absence of DNA. The sample was blood. The CDR3 is CASSWAGLAAYEQYF.